The clone carrying this T cell receptor beta chain was observed a handful of times. Germline V gene lookup returns CDR1 ENHRY and CDR2 SYGVKD. V shed 10 bases and J 7 bases; nucleotides not matched to a gene: 5. The CDR3 spans 13 residues. Via MiXCR, TCRdb re-called the reads, giving one row per CDR3 protein. The table shows around 630,000 distinct CDR3 sequences, with roughly 26% occurring only once. This sample is part of a study of T cell repertoires in cytomegalovirus infection. The rearrangement joins TRBV10-3 to TRBJ2-1; 12 bases align to TRBD1. Sample: CD8+ T cells from PBMCs. This TCR was sampled from a human donor in good health (CMV status not recorded). Some clones in this sample may be carry-over from other donors' samples. For the CDR3, the DNA is TGTGCCACCCCGGGACAGGGGGCAAATGAGCAGTTCTTC. Translated, it gives CATPGQGANEQFF.